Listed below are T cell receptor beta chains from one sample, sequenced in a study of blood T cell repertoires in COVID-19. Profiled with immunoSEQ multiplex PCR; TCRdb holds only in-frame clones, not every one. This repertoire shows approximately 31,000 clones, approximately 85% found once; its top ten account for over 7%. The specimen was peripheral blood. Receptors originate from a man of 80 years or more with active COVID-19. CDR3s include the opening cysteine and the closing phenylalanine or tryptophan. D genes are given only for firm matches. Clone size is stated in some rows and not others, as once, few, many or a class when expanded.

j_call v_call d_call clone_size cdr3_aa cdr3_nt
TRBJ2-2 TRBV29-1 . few CSAHRDKAGELFF TGCAGCGCCCACAGGGATAAGGCCGGGGAGCTGTTTTTT
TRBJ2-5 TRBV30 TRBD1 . CAWSGGTVLETQYF TGTGCCTGGAGTGGGGGGACAGTACTGGAGACCCAGTACTTC
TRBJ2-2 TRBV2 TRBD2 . CASTGTSGNTGELFF TGTGCCAGCACCGGGACTAGCGGCAACACCGGGGAGCTGTTTTTT
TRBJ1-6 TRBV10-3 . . CAISEGPAGGNSPLHF TGTGCCATCAGTGAGGGTCCCGCGGGGGGTAATTCACCCCTCCACTTT
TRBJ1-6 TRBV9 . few CASSEGDGPSGNSPLHF TGTGCCAGCAGCGAGGGGGACGGCCCTTCTGGTAATTCACCCCTCCACTTT
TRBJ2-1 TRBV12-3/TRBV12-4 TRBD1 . CASSLRTGAEQFF TGTGCCAGCAGTTTGCGGACAGGGGCTGAGCAGTTCTTC
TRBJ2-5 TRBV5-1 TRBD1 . CASGPGQAQETQYF TGCGCCAGCGGACCGGGACAGGCCCAAGAGACCCAGTACTTC
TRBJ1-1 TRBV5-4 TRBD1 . CASSSTGGRDTEAFF TGTGCCAGCAGTTCTACAGGGGGCAGGGACACTGAAGCTTTCTTT
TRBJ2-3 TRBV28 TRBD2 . CASSLPGGNTDTQYF TGTGCCAGCAGTTTACCGGGGGGAAATACAGATACGCAGTATTTT
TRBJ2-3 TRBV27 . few CASSRYDGAHDTQYF TGTGCCAGCAGTCGTTACGATGGGGCGCATGATACGCAGTATTTT
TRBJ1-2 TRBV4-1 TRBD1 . CASSKGTDLGVYGYTF TGCGCCAGCAGCAAGGGGACAGACCTGGGGGTGTATGGCTACACCTTC
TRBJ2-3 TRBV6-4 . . CASSPTDGLTQYF TGTGCCAGCAGCCCGACGGACGGACTTACGCAGTATTTT
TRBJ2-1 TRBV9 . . CASSKQGWNEQFF TGTGCCAGCAGCAAACAGGGATGGAATGAGCAGTTCTTC
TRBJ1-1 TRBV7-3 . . CASSPSLGIIFF TGTGCCAGCAGCCCCTCCTTGGGCATCATTTTCTTT
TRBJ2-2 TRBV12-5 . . CASGLARGYPGELFF TGTGCTAGTGGTTTGGCACGGGGGTATCCCGGGGAGCTGTTTTTT
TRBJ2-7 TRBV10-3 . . CAISETTDYEQYF TGTGCCATCAGTGAGACGACAGATTACGAGCAGTACTTC
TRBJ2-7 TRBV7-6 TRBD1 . CASSSGQGKAYEQYF TGTGCCAGCAGTTCCGGACAGGGGAAAGCATACGAGCAGTACTTC